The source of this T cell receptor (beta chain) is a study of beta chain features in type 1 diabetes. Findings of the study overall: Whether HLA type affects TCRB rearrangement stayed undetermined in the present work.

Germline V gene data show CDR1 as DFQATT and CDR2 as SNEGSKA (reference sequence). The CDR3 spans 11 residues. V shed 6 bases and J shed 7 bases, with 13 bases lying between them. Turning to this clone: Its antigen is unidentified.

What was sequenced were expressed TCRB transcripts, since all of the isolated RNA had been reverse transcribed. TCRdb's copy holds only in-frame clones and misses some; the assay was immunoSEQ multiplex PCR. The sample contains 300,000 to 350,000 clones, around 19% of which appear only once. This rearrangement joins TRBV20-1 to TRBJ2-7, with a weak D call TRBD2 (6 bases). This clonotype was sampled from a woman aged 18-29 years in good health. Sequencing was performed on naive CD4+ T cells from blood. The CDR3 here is CSAPRGFEQYF. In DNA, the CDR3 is TGCAGTGCCCCACGGGGGTTTGAGCAGTACTTC.